The rows below give T cell receptor beta chains drawn from one sample of a study of Ad26.COV2.S vaccination and SARS-CoV-2 variants. Method: immunoSEQ multiplex PCR; TCRdb's copy keeps in-frame clones and lacks some. The data hold about 680,000 clones, with about 89% observed a single time. The material was peripheral blood, obtained in a trial of Ad26.COV2.S vaccine versus placebo. The source is a person between 18 and 65 years old who received the Ad26.COV2.S COVID-19 vaccine or a placebo. The CDR3 runs from the conserved cysteine through the conserved F or W. The D gene is left open where the match is weak. Expanded clones get a size class; other rows say once, few or many, or leave the size out.

NA TRBJ1-2 TRBD1 TRBV27 14 CASSPRQGVYGYTF TGTGCCAGCAGTCCAAGACAGGGCGTCTATGGCTACACCTTC
few TRBJ2-2 NA TRBV6-6 14 CASSLLENTGELFF TGTGCCAGCAGCTTACTCGAGAACACCGGGGAGCTGTTTTTT
NA TRBJ1-2 TRBD1 TRBV7-9 15 CASSFWAGGNYGYTF TGTGCCAGCAGCTTTTGGGCAGGGGGCAACTATGGCTACACCTTC
NA TRBJ2-7 TRBD1 TRBV7-8 14 CASSHGTGIYEQYF TGTGCCAGCAGCCATGGGACAGGGATCTACGAGCAGTACTTC
NA TRBJ2-2 TRBD1 TRBV13 15 CASSAPGQGNGELFF TGTGCCAGCAGTGCTCCGGGACAGGGTAACGGGGAGCTGTTTTTT
NA TRBJ2-7 NA TRBV4-1 13 CASSQGLVYEQYF TGCGCCAGCAGCCAAGGCCTGGTCTACGAGCAGTACTTC
NA TRBJ2-1 NA TRBV6-2/TRBV6-3 11 CASSFYNEQFF TGTGCCAGCAGCTTTTACAATGAGCAGTTCTTC
once TRBJ1-4 NA TRBV7-8 14 CASSLTDLGEKLFF TGTGCCAGCAGCTTAACAGACTTGGGGGAAAAACTGTTTTTT
NA TRBJ2-3 TRBD2 TRBV24-1 15 CATSVSGKGADTQYF TGTGCCACCAGTGTTAGCGGGAAGGGGGCAGATACGCAGTATTTT
NA TRBJ2-5 TRBD2 TRBV2 15 CASSGTSGGQETQYF TGTGCCAGCAGCGGGACTAGCGGGGGGCAAGAGACCCAGTACTTC
NA TRBJ1-1 TRBD1 TRBV12-5 12 CASGFGTVEAFF TGTGCTAGTGGTTTTGGGACAGTTGAAGCTTTCTTT
NA TRBJ2-7 NA TRBV19 13 CASSLGGRYEQYF TGTGCCAGTAGTCTGGGGGGCCGCTACGAGCAGTACTTC
NA TRBJ2-2 NA TRBV21-1 18 CASSRKSGTPINTGELFF TGTGCCAGCAGCAGAAAATCCGGGACCCCAATAAACACCGGGGAGCTGTTTTTT
NA TRBJ2-7 TRBD1 TRBV30 14 CAWSQQGPPYEQYF TGTGCCTGGAGTCAACAGGGGCCACCCTACGAGCAGTACTTC
once TRBJ2-1 NA TRBV7-9 11 CASSYVDEQFF TGTGCCAGCAGCTATGTGGATGAGCAGTTCTTC
NA TRBJ2-1 NA TRBV7-2 14 CASSPTRLNNEQFF TGTGCCAGCAGCCCCACCCGGCTTAACAATGAGCAGTTCTTC
NA TRBJ1-1 NA TRBV2 15 CASRMSLGVNTEAFF TGTGCCAGCAGGATGTCCCTAGGGGTGAACACTGAAGCTTTCTTT
NA TRBJ2-7 NA TRBV18 16 CASSPRRGTVVYEQYF TGTGCCAGCTCACCGCGTCGCGGTACGGTCGTCTACGAGCAGTACTTC
NA TRBJ2-1 NA TRBV5-1 16 CASSGDKAPSYNEQFF TGCGCCAGCAGCGGGGACAAGGCCCCTTCCTACAATGAGCAGTTCTTC
NA TRBJ1-2 NA TRBV19 14 CASSMWQSSYGYTF TGTGCCAGTAGTATGTGGCAGTCCTCCTATGGCTACACCTTC
few TRBJ2-7 NA TRBV6-5 11 CASTYRYEQYF TGTGCCAGTACATACCGGTACGAGCAGTACTTC
NA TRBJ1-2 NA TRBV6-5 13 CASSFVGSYGYTF TGTGCCAGCAGTTTCGTGGGGAGCTATGGCTACACCTTC
NA TRBJ1-2 TRBD1 TRBV6-5 13 CASRLGTDYGYTF TGTGCCAGCAGGCTTGGGACAGACTATGGCTACACCTTC
NA TRBJ1-2 NA TRBV10-3 13 CAITHTDPGGYTF TGTGCCATCACCCACACGGACCCAGGTGGCTACACCTTC
NA TRBJ1-3 NA TRBV7-2 15 CASSDMGFSGNTIYF TGTGCCAGCAGCGATATGGGGTTCTCTGGAAACACCATATATTTT
NA TRBJ2-1 TRBD2 TRBV6-5 15 CASESGLAGEDEQFF TGTGCCAGCGAGAGTGGACTAGCGGGAGAGGATGAGCAGTTCTTC
NA TRBJ1-2 TRBD1 TRBV6-5 15 CASSYSQGIHYGYTF TGTGCCAGCAGTTACTCACAGGGGATTCACTATGGCTACACCTTC
NA TRBJ2-7 TRBD2 TRBV5-1 14 CASRQRLGGYEQYF TGCGCCAGCAGGCAGAGACTCGGGGGGTACGAGCAGTACTTC
NA TRBJ2-7 NA TRBV5-1 13 CASSLMSAYEQYF TGCGCCAGCAGCTTGATGTCCGCCTACGAGCAGTACTTC
NA TRBJ1-3 NA TRBV18 15 CASSPARAGGNTIYF TGTGCCAGCTCACCGGCCAGGGCCGGTGGAAACACCATATATTTT
NA TRBJ2-7 NA TRBV19 15 CASRPTGTSSTEQYF TGTGCCAGTAGGCCCACCGGGACCTCCTCGACCGAGCAGTACTTC
NA TRBJ2-6 NA TRBV18 17 CASSPRRADSGANVLTF TGTGCCAGCTCACCACGCAGGGCGGACTCTGGGGCCAACGTCCTGACTTTC
once TRBJ2-5 NA TRBV4-1 14 CASSLGRDQETQYF TGCGCCAGCAGCCTAGGACGGGACCAAGAGACCCAGTACTTC
NA TRBJ1-5 NA TRBV30 13 CAWSVSGDQPQHF TGTGCCTGGAGTGTTTCGGGGGATCAGCCCCAGCATTTT
NA TRBJ1-1 NA TRBV2 14 CASRAGGVNTEAFF TGTGCCAGCCGTGCGGGGGGAGTGAACACTGAAGCTTTCTTT
NA TRBJ1-2 NA TRBV27 15 CASSSADGANYGYTF TGTGCCAGCAGTTCGGCCGACGGAGCTAACTATGGCTACACCTTC
NA TRBJ1-1 NA TRBV6-5 16 CASSYSPGFTNTEAFF TGTGCCAGCAGTTACTCGCCAGGTTTCACGAACACTGAAGCTTTCTTT
NA TRBJ2-3 TRBD2 TRBV15 15 CATSTGTSTPDTQYF TGTGCCACCAGCACCGGGACTAGCACACCAGATACGCAGTATTTT
NA TRBJ1-1 NA TRBV30 14 CAWGSDGENTEAFF TGTGCCTGGGGCTCAGATGGGGAAAACACTGAAGCTTTCTTT
NA TRBJ1-3 TRBD1 TRBV4-1 17 CASSPPGGAGSGNTIYF TGCGCCAGCAGCCCCCCAGGGGGCGCCGGGTCTGGAAACACCATATATTTT
NA TRBJ1-5 TRBD1 TRBV7-2 14 CASRYRDRNQPQHF TGTGCCAGCAGGTACCGGGACAGAAATCAGCCCCAGCATTTT
NA TRBJ1-2 TRBD1 TRBV18 14 CASSPWTGADGYTF TGTGCCAGCTCCCCTTGGACAGGGGCAGATGGCTACACCTTC
NA TRBJ2-1 NA TRBV19 18 CASSTTSFSVRSYNEQFF TGTGCCAGTAGTACCACCTCTTTTAGCGTACGCTCCTACAATGAGCAGTTCTTC
NA TRBJ2-3 TRBD1 TRBV18 16 CASSPGKGAVTDTQYF TGTGCCAGCTCACCAGGGAAGGGGGCGGTCACAGATACGCAGTATTTT
NA TRBJ2-3 NA TRBV7-2 15 CASSLGALGTDTQYF TGTGCCAGCAGCTTAGGTGCGTTGGGCACAGATACGCAGTATTTT
NA TRBJ2-7 TRBD1 TRBV4-2 16 CASSQEIAQGIYEQYF TGTGCCAGCAGCCAAGAAATAGCACAGGGGATCTACGAGCAGTACTTC
NA TRBJ1-4 NA TRBV29-1 13 CSVEQGTNEKLFF TGCAGCGTTGAACAGGGGACTAATGAAAAACTGTTTTTT
NA TRBJ2-1 TRBD2 TRBV24-1 15 CATSETSGSNNEQFF TGTGCCACCAGTGAGACTAGCGGGAGTAATAATGAGCAGTTCTTC